This TCR beta chain was captured by sequencing in a study of radiation and T cells in renal cell carcinoma. Study findings and constraints: Top tumor clonotypes rose in blood 2 weeks post-radiation, then contracted.

Profiling relied on immunoSEQ multiplex PCR, and the TCRdb table lists in-frame clones only, not all of them. The sample shows fewer than 150,000 clones, around 89% of them seen only once. Time point: blood 2 weeks post-SBRT. This sample's treatment: 15 Gy SBRT to primary tumor, nephrectomy 4 weeks later. The tumor was a clear cell renal cell carcinoma. With 2 bases removed from V and 5 bases from J, the gap between germline ends came to 16 bases. The CDR3 contains 16 residues. Germline CDR1 reads SNHLY; CDR2 reads FYNNEI. As for this clone: Its matching antigen is unknown.

This specimen was blood, taken from a patient whose treatment included radiotherapy and nephrectomy. This receptor was identified in a woman aged 70-85 years with renal cell carcinoma. The chain joins TRBV2 to TRBJ2-1; D unclear. The CDR3 loop is CASSEQARRNNNEQFF. The CDR3 DNA reads TGTGCCAGCAGTGAACAGGCTAGACGAAATAACAATGAGCAGTTCTTC.